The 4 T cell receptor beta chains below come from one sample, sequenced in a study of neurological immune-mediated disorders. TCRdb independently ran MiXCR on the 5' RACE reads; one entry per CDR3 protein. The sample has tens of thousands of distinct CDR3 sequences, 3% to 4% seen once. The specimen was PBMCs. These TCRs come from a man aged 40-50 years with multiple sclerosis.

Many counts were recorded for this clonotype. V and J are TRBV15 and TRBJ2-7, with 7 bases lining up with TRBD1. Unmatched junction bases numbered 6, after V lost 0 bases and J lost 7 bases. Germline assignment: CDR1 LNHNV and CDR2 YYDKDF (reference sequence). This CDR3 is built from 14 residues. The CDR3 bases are TGTGCCACCAGCAGAGATAAGGGGGCCGGGGAGCAGTACTTC. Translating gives CATSRDKGAGEQYF. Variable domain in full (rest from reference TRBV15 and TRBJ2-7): DAMVIQNPRYQVTQFGKPVTLSCSQTLNHNVMYWYQQKSSQAPKLLFHYYDKDFNNEADTPDNFQSRRPNTSFCFLDIRSPGLGDTAMYLCATSRDKGAGEQYFGPGTRLTVT.

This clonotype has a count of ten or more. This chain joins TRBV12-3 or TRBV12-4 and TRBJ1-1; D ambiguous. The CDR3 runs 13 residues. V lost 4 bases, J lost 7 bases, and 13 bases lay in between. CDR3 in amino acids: CASSSDGYLEAFF. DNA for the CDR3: TGTGCCAGCAGTTCCGACGGTTATCTTGAAGCTTTCTTT.

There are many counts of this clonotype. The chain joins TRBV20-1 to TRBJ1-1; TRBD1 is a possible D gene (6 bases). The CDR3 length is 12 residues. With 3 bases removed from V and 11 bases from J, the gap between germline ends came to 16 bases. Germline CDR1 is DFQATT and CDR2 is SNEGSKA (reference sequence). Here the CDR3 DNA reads TGCAGTGCTAGCACCTTAGGGGGGGCGGCTTTCTTT. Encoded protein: CSASTLGGAAFF.

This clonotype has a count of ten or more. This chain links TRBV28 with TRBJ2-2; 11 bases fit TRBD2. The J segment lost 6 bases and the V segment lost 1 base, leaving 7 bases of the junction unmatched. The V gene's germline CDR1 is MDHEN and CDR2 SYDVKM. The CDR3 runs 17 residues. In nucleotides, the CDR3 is TGTGCCAGCAGTTTATTCGACCTAGCGGGAGGCCCCGGGGAGCTGTTTTTT. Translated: CASSLFDLAGGPGELFF.